This T cell receptor beta chain was profiled in a study of technical replicates of blood from a handful of donors (dated by TCRdb to between 2016 and 2019). As concerns this clone: Its specific antigen is unknown. No base-level quality is on record; no much larger clone is a single base apart.

V sheds 6 bases and J sheds 5 bases, leaving 13 bases between their ends. The CDR3 runs 13 residues from the cysteine to the phenylalanine. Solely the CDR3 DNA is kept, with 39 bases framed from the first base. CDR1 and CDR2 are drawn from the germline V gene: SNHLY, FYNNEI. The receptor library was made with the immunoSEQ multiplex PCR assay. TCRdb took this table from immuneACCESS and kept in-frame rearrangements with V and J called. Such tables lack part of the clones; where checked against another copy, unresolved V genes explain under half of the gap, and the rest is unexplained. The sample table contains 50,000 or so clones; only one count was recorded for roughly nine tenths of them. The ten largest clonotypes hold around 3.6% of the sample.

The receptor's source is a human donor in good health. Some clones in this sample may be carry-over from other donors' samples. The V and J genes are TRBV2 and TRBJ1-1, with TRBD1 as a weak D call on 5 bases. Sequencing input: PBMCs. The nucleotides read TGTGCCAGCAGGACCGGGACTACTACTGAAGCTTTCTTT. This is translated as CASRTGTTTEAFF.